The next 18 T cell receptor beta chains were all read from a single sample in a study of tumor and adjacent non-tumor tissue in lung cancer. No cell sorting was done before RNA was extracted from the tissue. Distant lung tissue was collected more than 3 cm away from the tumor edge. TCRbeta libraries were built with three rounds of nested PCR, modified from ARM-PCR. TCRdb used MiXCR to reprocess the multiplex PCR reads, holding one entry per CDR3 protein. Seen here are roughly 44,000 distinct CDR3 sequences, approximately 60% observed once, and the top ten hold roughly 19%. Sample: distant non-tumor lung tissue. The receptors come from a woman aged 40 to 50 with non-small cell lung cancer.

On this clonotype itself: Germline and junction disagree at one end, which may indicate a read error. CDR3 in amino acids: CTSSQPGEGRNIQYF. CDR3 nucleotides: TGCACCAGCAGCCAGCCTGGAGAGGGTCGAAACATTCAGTATTTC. The rearrangement joins TRBV4-1 to TRBJ2-4, with D possibly TRBD2 on 5 matching bases. Looked up from germline, CDR1 is MGHRA and CDR2 is YSYEKL. The CDR3 totals 15 residues.

A note on this clonotype: This could be a read error, since a much larger clone is one nucleotide away. The J gene is TRBJ2-3, the V gene TRBV5-6; D unclear. This CDR3 has 14 residues. CDR1 and CDR2 (germline): SGHDT, YYEEEE. The CDR3 sequence: CANSSLSLTDTQYF. Written as DNA, the CDR3 is TGTGCCAACAGCTCCCTCTCGCTGACAGATACGCAGTATTTT.

With respect to this clonotype: One end of the junction varies from germline; a read error may be responsible. The rearrangement uses TRBV5-8 and TRBJ2-5; D call uncertain. Germline V lookup: CDR1 SGHTS, CDR2 YDEGEE. The CDR3 consists of 14 residues. The CDR3 reads CASSLGVAREIQYF. CDR3 nucleotides: TGTGCCAGCAGCTTGGGAGTAGCCCGAGAGATCCAGTACTTC.

V is TRBV12-3 or TRBV12-4 and J is TRBJ1-3; D possibly corresponds to TRBD1 (5 bases). V was cut by 2 bases and J by 5 bases, with 16 bases left in between. This CDR3 comprises 16 residues. The DNA of the CDR3 is TGTGCCAGCAGTTTAAGCGGGGGTACACTCCGAAACACCATATATTTT. Protein sequence: CASSLSGGTLRNTIYF.

This clonotype has a count of ten or more. This rearrangement joins TRBV6-1 to TRBJ2-1; 7 bases fit TRBD1. The germline CDR1 and CDR2 sequences are MNHNS and SASEGT. V lost 9 bases, J lost 0 bases, and 17 bases stayed unmatched. The CDR3 extends over 18 amino acids. The CDR3 region is CASTVGQVSMSSYNEQFF. The CDR3 DNA reads TGTGCCAGTACGGTCGGACAGGTCTCGATGAGCTCCTACAATGAGCAGTTCTTC.

Worth noting for this clonotype: With a much larger clone just one base away, this may be a read error. The CDR3 carries no conserved terminal phenylalanine or tryptophan, so it likely arises from a read error. Here the CDR3 reads CASRPTTGGSGNTIYS. DNA of the CDR3: TGTGCCAGCAGACCGACGACAGGGGGAAGTGGAAACACCATATATTCT. The chain employs TRBV6-6 and TRBJ1-3, with TRBD1 matching 9 bases. Looked up from germline, CDR1 is MNHNY and CDR2 is SVGAGI (reference sequence). The CDR3 sequence is 16 residues long. The V segment lost 6 bases and the J segment 3 bases; nucleotides outside the gene matches: 9.

The sample holds many counts of this clonotype. The chain recombines TRBV12-3 or TRBV12-4 with TRBJ2-3, with 8 bases identical to TRBD1. Trimming at V came to 2 bases and at J to 4 bases, leaving 5 bases not matched to a gene. The CDR3 consists of 15 residues. CDR3 in DNA: TGTGCCAGCAGTTTAACCAGGGGGCTATCAGATACGCAGTATTTT. This encodes CASSLTRGLSDTQYF.

On this clonotype: It may be a read error: a sequence one base away is much more abundant. The V and J genes are TRBV28 and TRBJ1-4; the D gene is possibly TRBD1 (6 bases). The germline V and J ends were trimmed by 7 bases and 10 bases, with 16 bases remaining between them. This CDR3 comprises 13 residues. Germline-derived CDR1 and CDR2 are MDHEN and SYDVKM. CDR3 in DNA: TGTGCCAGCAATGACCTACCGGGGGCAAAACTGTTTTTT. Translated, it gives CASNDLPGAKLFF.

Worth noting for this clonotype: This may come from a read error, since a much larger clone is one base off. This chain links TRBV6-6 with TRBJ2-1; the match to TRBD2 covers 7 bases. The CDR3 contains 14 residues. Germline V gene data show CDR1 as MNHNY and CDR2 as SVGAGI (reference sequence). The CDR3 DNA reads TGTGCCAGCACTTACTTGCGGGAGAGTGATGAGCAGTTCTTC. Translated: CASTYLRESDEQFF.

This clonotype was seen repeatedly, ten times or more. V and J are TRBV28 and TRBJ1-2; D may be TRBD1 (5 bases). The CDR3 length is 13 residues. CDR1 MDHEN and CDR2 SYDVKM come from the germline V gene. V was clipped by 6 bases and J by 8 bases, with 16 bases between them. For the CDR3, the DNA is TGTGCCAGCAGAGCAATAGGGGTGTACGGCTACACCTTC. Its protein is CASRAIGVYGYTF.

The rearrangement links TRBV11-2 to TRBJ2-5; the D is unclear. Germline CDR1 is SGHAT and CDR2 is FQNNGV. V lost 3 bases, J lost 14 bases, and 19 bases lay in between. The CDR3 has 13 amino acids. CDR3 in amino acids: CASSLRRQETQYF. The CDR3, as DNA: TGTGCCAGCAGCTTGAGGAGACAAGAGACTCAATACTTC.

This clonotype came up a few times. The chain couples TRBV20-1 to TRBJ2-1; TRBD2 might be the D (5 bases). CDR3 length: 13 amino acids. Germline V gives CDR1 DFQATT, CDR2 SNEGSKA (reference sequence). Trimming took 2 bases from V and 9 from J, leaving 14 bases between them. The CDR3 DNA reads TGCAGTGCTAGAACGGGAACGGTCGCTGAGCAGTTCTTC. This encodes CSARTGTVAEQFF.

A word on this clonotype: The junction shows a germline mismatch at one end, possibly a read error. V usage is TRBV5-4 and J usage is TRBJ2-7; D is perhaps TRBD1 (6 bases). CDR1 and CDR2 (germline): SGHNT, YYREEE (reference sequence). CDR3 length: 17 residues. The CDR3 sequence: CVSSLPLQGHLSHEQYF. The CDR3 DNA sequence: TGTGTCAGCAGCTTACCGTTACAGGGACACCTAAGCCACGAGCAGTACTTC.

This clonotype was seen many times. The rearrangement joins TRBV5-5 to TRBJ1-1; D uncertain. The V gene lost 1 base and the J gene lost 0 bases, with 4 bases spanning the gap. This CDR3 is built from 13 residues. Germline CDR1 reads SGHKS; CDR2 reads YYEKEE (reference sequence). The CDR3 loop is CASSLTMNTEAFF. CDR3 DNA: TGTGCCAGCAGCTTGACCATGAACACTGAAGCTTTCTTT.

A few counts support this clonotype. Lacking the conserved final phenylalanine or tryptophan, this CDR3 likely reflects a read error. The chain links TRBV5-1 to TRBJ2-5; maybe TRBD1 (6 bases). V was pared by 2 bases and J by 0 bases, with 8 bases between. The CDR3 spans 14 residues. Germline values: CDR1 SGHRS, CDR2 YFSETQ. The CDR3 DNA follows: TGCGCCAGCAGCTTTAACAGGGACCAAGAGACCCAGTACCTC. Protein sequence: CASSFNRDQETQYL.

This clonotype occurred once. The chain has TRBV29-1 and TRBJ2-2, with 7 bases fitting TRBD2. This CDR3 has 15 residues. Germline V gene data show CDR1 as SQVTM and CDR2 as ANQGSEA. The trim removed 4 bases at V and 2 bases at J, leaving 7 bases unmatched. The DNA for the CDR3 is TGCAGCGTTGTTCCATTGACTAGCAACACCGGGGAGCTGTTTTTT. Protein product: CSVVPLTSNTGELFF.

About this clonotype: No conserved phenylalanine or tryptophan ends this CDR3, so it is likely a read error. V gene TRBV29-1 combines with J gene TRBJ2-7; 7 bases are a match to TRBD2. The germline CDR1 and CDR2 sequences are SQVTM and ANQGSEA. This CDR3 has 16 amino acids. As DNA, the CDR3 is TGCAGTGTTGGGGGTTTGGGGGGGGTTTCTTCGCACGAGCAGTACATC. Translation: CSVGGLGGVSSHEQYI.

A note on this clonotype: A clone one base away is much larger, so this may be a read error. This chain uses TRBV20-1 with TRBJ2-7, with 9 bases lining up with TRBD1. This CDR3 region has 14 residues. Germline V gene sequence: CDR1 DFQATT, CDR2 SNEGSKA (reference sequence). Trimming removed 3 bases from V and 6 bases from J; junction bases left unmatched: 9. CDR3 nucleotide sequence: TGCAGTGCTAGGAAACCCGGGACAGGGAGCGAGCAGTACTTC. It codes for CSARKPGTGSEQYF.